This paragraph covers one T cell receptor (beta chain) sequence. Its antigen is as yet unknown. The source of the sample is a study of monozygotic twins with inflammatory bowel disease. Overall study findings and caveats: Researchers were unable to tell different T cell subtypes apart. Differences in immunosuppressive treatment may have been a source of added variability in patient repertoires.

Amplification of TCRalpha and TCRbeta cDNA involved two nested PCRs that ran for about 15 and 9 cycles. TCRdb reprocessed the 5' RACE reads, keeping one entry per CDR3 protein, no DNA. The clone table shows nearly 450,000 distinct CDR3 sequences, with the ten largest holding 2% to 3%. The CDR3 sequence is 13 residues long. Germline V gives CDR1 SGHAT, CDR2 FQNNGV. The receptor was derived from a human donor with ulcerative colitis or Crohn's disease, or a healthy co-twin of an affected twin (not recorded which). Sequences were obtained from blood. The chain recombines TRBV11-2 with TRBJ2-7; TCRdb names TRBD1, which stays unverified in the absence of DNA. The CDR3 reads CASSLVTTGEVYF.